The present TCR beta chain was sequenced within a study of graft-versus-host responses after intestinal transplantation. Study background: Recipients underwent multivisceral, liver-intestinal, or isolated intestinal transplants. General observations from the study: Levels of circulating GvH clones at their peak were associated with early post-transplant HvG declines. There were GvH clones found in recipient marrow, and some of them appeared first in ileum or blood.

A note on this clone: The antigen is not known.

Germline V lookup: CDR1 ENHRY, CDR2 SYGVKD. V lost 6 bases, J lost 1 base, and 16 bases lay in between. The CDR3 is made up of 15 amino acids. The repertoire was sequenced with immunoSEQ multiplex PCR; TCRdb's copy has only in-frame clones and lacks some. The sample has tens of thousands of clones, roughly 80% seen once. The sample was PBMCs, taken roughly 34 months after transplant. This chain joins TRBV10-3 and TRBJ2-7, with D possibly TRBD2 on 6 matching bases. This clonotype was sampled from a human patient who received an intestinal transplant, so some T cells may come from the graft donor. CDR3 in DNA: TGTGCCATCAGGGACATAGCGGAAATGTCCTACGAGCAGTACTTC. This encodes CAIRDIAEMSYEQYF.